This is a list of T cell receptor beta chains from one sample in a study of CD8 T cells in ankylosing spondylitis. MiXCR was run by TCRdb on the 5' RACE reads, yielding one entry per CDR3 protein. Of tens of thousands of distinct CDR3 sequences in the sample, around 6.4% were seen once. The material sequenced was synovial fluid, either unsorted or a sorted T cell fraction (not recorded which). Every receptor here comes from a male donor with ankylosing spondylitis. The CDR3 runs from the conserved cysteine through the conserved F or W. Each record gives: CDR3 length, J gene, V gene, clone size, D gene, CDR3 protein, CDR3 DNA. A D gene is named only where the DNA matches it firmly. The size of a clone is reported for some rows only, either as once, few or many, or as a class for expanded clones.

15	TRBJ2-2	TRBV27	-	-	CASHQDSANTGELFF	TGTGCCAGCCACCAGGACAGTGCGAACACCGGGGAGCTGTTTTTT
20	TRBJ2-3	TRBV14	few	-	CASSHAPGLRWSGSTDTQYF	TGTGCCAGCAGCCACGCCCCGGGATTACGGTGGAGTGGTAGCACAGATACGCAGTATTTT
14	TRBJ2-1	TRBV2	many	-	CADSRLDPYNEQFF	TGTGCCGATTCAAGACTAGATCCCTACAATGAGCAGTTCTTC
16	TRBJ2-7	TRBV12-5	few	TRBD2	CASGMDRSGLSYEQYF	TGTGCTAGTGGTATGGACCGTAGCGGGCTCTCCTACGAGCAGTACTTC
15	TRBJ1-2	TRBV28	many	TRBD1	CASSRPGTANYGYTF	TGTGCCAGCAGTCGTCCCGGGACAGCTAACTATGGCTACACCTTC
14	TRBJ2-7	TRBV18	-	-	CASSPSDQRPQQYF	TGTGCCAGCTCACCCTCGGACCAGAGGCCCCAGCAGTACTTC
16	TRBJ2-7	TRBV10-2	-	-	CASLPSGPQNGYEQYF	TGCGCCTCGCTACCGTCAGGGCCGCAAAACGGCTACGAGCAGTACTTC
16	TRBJ2-5	TRBV20-1	once	-	CSARKTSGTLRETQYF	TGCAGTGCCAGAAAGACGTCGGGGACCCTCCGCGAGACCCAGTACTTC
15	TRBJ2-1	TRBV10-2	many	-	CASLQSGLGFGEQFF	TGCGCCAGCCTTCAGTCAGGGCTGGGCTTTGGAGAGCAGTTCTTC
17	TRBJ2-1	TRBV19	many	-	CASSIGAPWSSYNEQFF	TGTGCCAGTAGTATAGGAGCCCCGTGGAGCTCCTACAATGAGCAGTTCTTC
15	TRBJ1-2	TRBV4-1	few	TRBD1	CASSQTGTALYGYTF	TGCGCCAGCAGCCAAACCGGGACAGCGCTCTATGGCTACACCTTC
14	TRBJ2-7	TRBV5-1	many	TRBD1	CASSWGQGQYEQYF	TGCGCCAGCAGCTGGGGACAGGGGCAGTACGAGCAGTACTTC
15	TRBJ2-7	TRBV5-1	many	TRBD1	CASSLDGTEVYEQYF	TGCGCCAGCAGCTTGGATGGGACAGAAGTCTACGAGCAGTACTTC
15	TRBJ2-6	TRBV6-1	many	-	CASSGNRAGANVLTF	TGTGCCAGCAGTGGGAACAGGGCCGGGGCCAACGTCCTGACTTTC
14	TRBJ2-2	TRBV19	many	-	CAIRGMGNTGELFF	TGTGCCATCCGCGGTATGGGGAACACCGGGGAGCTGTTTTTT
13	TRBJ1-5	TRBV29-1	many	TRBD1	CSVQVDRNQPQHF	TGCAGCGTTCAGGTGGACAGGAATCAGCCCCAGCATTTT
14	TRBJ1-1	TRBV20-1	few	-	CSADSHGLSYEAFF	TGCAGTGCGGACAGCCATGGACTCTCTTATGAAGCTTTCTTT
15	TRBJ2-3	TRBV29-1	many	TRBD2	CSGKTSGEFTDTQYF	TGCAGCGGGAAGACTAGCGGGGAGTTCACAGATACGCAGTATTTT
13	TRBJ2-2	TRBV5-1	many	TRBD2	CASSSGYTGELFF	TGCGCCAGCTCTAGCGGCTACACCGGGGAGCTGTTTTTT
13	TRBJ2-2	TRBV29-1	medium-sized	TRBD2	CSVERGETGELFF	TGCAGCGTTGAACGGGGGGAAACCGGGGAGCTGTTTTTT
13	TRBJ1-1	TRBV11-1	many	-	CASSAELNTEAFF	TGTGCCAGCAGCGCAGAACTGAACACTGAAGCTTTCTTT
12	TRBJ1-5	TRBV28	many	-	CASSLPRGPQHF	TGTGCCAGCAGTTTACCCAGGGGGCCCCAGCATTTT
15	TRBJ2-3	TRBV20-1	few	TRBD1	CSASARQGRTDTQYF	TGCAGTGCTAGCGCTAGACAGGGGAGGACAGATACGCAGTATTTT
14	TRBJ2-1	TRBV9	many	-	CASSVGTRYNEQFF	TGTGCCAGCAGCGTGGGGACTCGCTACAATGAGCAGTTCTTC
16	TRBJ1-5	TRBV28	few	-	CASSGWGGLKNQPQHF	TGTGCCAGCAGTGGCTGGGGGGGTTTGAAAAATCAGCCCCAGCATTTT
19	TRBJ2-6	TRBV7-8	-	TRBD1	CASSLPRSGGAPGANVLTF	TGTGCCAGCAGCTTACCCCGGTCAGGGGGCGCCCCTGGGGCCAACGTCCTGACTTTC
18	TRBJ2-1	TRBV6-2/TRBV6-3	few	TRBD2	CASSYKRGLAEPYNEQFF	TGTGCCAGCAGTTACAAACGGGGACTAGCGGAACCGTACAATGAGCAGTTCTTC
16	TRBJ2-5	TRBV7-2	many	-	CASSPAGRTYQETQYF	TGTGCCAGCAGCCCGGCCGGGCGGACGTACCAAGAGACCCAGTACTTC
15	TRBJ1-4	TRBV11-3	-	-	CASSLGDTLEEKLFF	TGTGCCAGCAGCTTAGGGGACACCCTAGAAGAAAAACTGTTTTTT
14	TRBJ1-1	TRBV6-1	many	TRBD1	CASRTGRDARRAFF	TGTGCCAGCCGGACAGGGAGGGATGCGAGGCGTGCTTTCTTT